The clone carrying this T cell receptor (gamma chain) is medium-sized by share. What it recognizes is unknown. The sample belongs to a study of gamma delta lymphoproliferative disorders and STAT genes. About the study: Gamma-chain libraries were built from at least 50 ng of genomic DNA with the LymphoTrack Dx TCRG Assay. For the delta chain, EuroClonality-NGS standard procedure was applied. Study results and caveats: Patient gamma repertoires clustered apart from healthy controls; delta did not.

The ends lost 5 bases at V and 12 bases at J; junction bases unmatched: 7. CDR3 size: 10 residues. Germline CDR1 and CDR2: VINAFY and YDVSNSKD. TCRdb re-called clones from the multiplex PCR reads via CATT. The data show around 4,500 gamma-chain clones, approximately 8% seen once. Genomic DNA from isolated PBMCs served as the sequencing template. Sequencing input: blood. This TCR derives from a human donor in good health. The rearrangement links TRGV5 to TRGJ1 or TRGJ2. As TCRdb names no J gene, one was assigned here on the basis of a DNA match to germline. The CDR3 is CATWVGGKLF. CDR3 nucleotide sequence: TGTGCCACCTGGGTAGGAGGGAAACTCTTT.